Listed below are T cell receptor beta chains from one sample, sequenced in a study of T cell responses to AZD1222 COVID-19 vaccine. Libraries were prepared by immunoSEQ multiplex PCR; TCRdb keeps only in-frame clonotypes and omits some of them. This table has 90,000 to 150,000 clones, about 82% appearing once. The sequences come from peripheral blood, collected 28 days after the second AZD1222 dose. These receptors all stem from an adult who received the AZD1222 COVID-19 vaccine. Both conserved end residues are part of each CDR3. Fields, in order: J gene, V gene, clone size, D gene, CDR3 DNA, CDR3 protein. A D gene is named only where the DNA matches it firmly. Some rows mark clone size as missing; the rest say once, few, many or name a class of expanded clone.

>TRBJ2-7|TRBV6-5|-|TRBD1
TGTGCCAGCAGCCGACAGGGTACCTACGAGCAGTACTTC
CASSRQGTYEQYF
>TRBJ1-5|TRBV20-1|-|-
TGCAGTGCTAGTAAAATCAGGGTTGAGCCCCAGCATTTT
CSASKIRVEPQHF
>TRBJ1-5|TRBV6-6|-|-
TGTGCCAGTCAGACGACGGGAACCAGCAATCAGCCCCAGCATTTT
CASQTTGTSNQPQHF
>TRBJ2-1|TRBV10-1|-|-
TGCGCCAGCAGTGAGAGTTGGGGCCGCAGGGATGAGCAGTTCTTC
CASSESWGRRDEQFF
>TRBJ2-3|TRBV5-1|-|-
TGCGCCAGCAGCATAAACACAGATACGCAGTATTTT
CASSINTDTQYF
>TRBJ1-1|TRBV29-1|-|-
TGCAGCGTTGAAGGGGCAGCGATGAACACTGAAGCTTTCTTT
CSVEGAAMNTEAFF
>TRBJ2-5|TRBV2|-|TRBD1
TGTGCCAGCAGCGAATTTGACAGGGTAGAGACCCAGTACTTC
CASSEFDRVETQYF
>TRBJ1-4|TRBV28|-|-
TGTGCCAGCAGTTTAGGGCAGTTGATGGTGGCTAATGAAAAACTGTTTTTT
CASSLGQLMVANEKLFF
>TRBJ1-3|TRBV4-3|-|-
TGCGCCAGCAGCCAAGAGGGCACCCTCTCTGGAAACACCATATATTTT
CASSQEGTLSGNTIYF
>TRBJ2-5|TRBV29-1|-|-
TGCAGCGTTGAGGGGGTACACCAAGAGACCCAGTACTTC
CSVEGVHQETQYF
>TRBJ2-7|TRBV5-1|-|-
TGCGCCAGCAGCCTTACAGGGTACGAGCAGTACTTC
CASSLTGYEQYF
>TRBJ1-2|TRBV9|-|-
TGTGCCAGCAGGGCTAACTATGGCTACACCTTC
CASRANYGYTF
>TRBJ1-4|TRBV19|-|-
TGTGCCAGTAGTAAGGGACTCGATGAAAAACTGTTTTTT
CASSKGLDEKLFF
>TRBJ1-1|TRBV5-1|-|-
TGCGCCAGCAGCTTTTCAGAGGACACTGAAGCTTTCTTT
CASSFSEDTEAFF
>TRBJ1-2|TRBV6-5|-|-
TGTGCCAGCAGTTACTCGGCAGGTTCAGGTGGCTACACCTTC
CASSYSAGSGGYTF
>TRBJ2-2|TRBV5-8|-|TRBD1
TGTGCCAGCAGCCTGGGACAGGCCCCTAACACCGGGGAGCTGTTTTTT
CASSLGQAPNTGELFF
>TRBJ2-3|TRBV11-1|-|TRBD2
TGTGCCAGCAACCTCGGGGGCGGGAGGACAGATACGCAGTATTTT
CASNLGGGRTDTQYF
>TRBJ2-1|TRBV13|-|TRBD2
TGTGCCAGCAGCCCCCGGACTAGCGGGGGTCCTAATGAGCAGTTCTTC
CASSPRTSGGPNEQFF
>TRBJ2-1|TRBV5-4|-|TRBD1
TGTGCCAGCAGCTTGGACCAACTTGACAGGGGCCCAACCCCTGAGCAGTTCTTC
CASSLDQLDRGPTPEQFF
>TRBJ2-2|TRBV6-5|-|-
TGTGCCAGCAGGCCCGACAGACACACCGGGGAGCTGTTTTTT
CASRPDRHTGELFF
>TRBJ1-6|TRBV27|once|-
TGTGCCAGCAAACCATACCTCCGGGGGTCAGTTAATTCACCCCTCCACTTT
CASKPYLRGSVNSPLHF
>TRBJ1-2|TRBV4-3|-|TRBD1
TGCGCCAGCAGCACCCGACAGGGGCTAAACTATGGCTACACCTTC
CASSTRQGLNYGYTF
>TRBJ2-3|TRBV12-3/TRBV12-4|-|-
TGTGCCAGCACCATCACAGATACGCAGTATTTT
CASTITDTQYF
>TRBJ1-4|TRBV18|-|-
TGTGCCAGCTCACCACCGCAGGGTGTTAATGAAAAACTGTTTTTT
CASSPPQGVNEKLFF
>TRBJ2-7|TRBV5-6|-|-
TGTGCCAGCAGCTGGCTGTCTCGGGGATACGAGCAGTACTTC
CASSWLSRGYEQYF
>TRBJ1-4|TRBV19|-|TRBD1
TGTGCCAGTAGTAGATCTTTGGGACAGCCTAATGAAAAACTGTTTTTT
CASSRSLGQPNEKLFF
>TRBJ1-5|TRBV6-5|-|-
TGTGCCAGCAGTTACGACAGCGATCAGCCCCAGCATTTT
CASSYDSDQPQHF
>TRBJ2-7|TRBV5-8|-|-
TGTGCCAGCAGCTTGGCCTCTACAGGCTACGAGCAGTACTTC
CASSLASTGYEQYF
>TRBJ1-1|TRBV28|-|-
TGTGCCAGCGGCTTTGACAGATTAGCGAACACTGAAGCTTTCTTT
CASGFDRLANTEAFF